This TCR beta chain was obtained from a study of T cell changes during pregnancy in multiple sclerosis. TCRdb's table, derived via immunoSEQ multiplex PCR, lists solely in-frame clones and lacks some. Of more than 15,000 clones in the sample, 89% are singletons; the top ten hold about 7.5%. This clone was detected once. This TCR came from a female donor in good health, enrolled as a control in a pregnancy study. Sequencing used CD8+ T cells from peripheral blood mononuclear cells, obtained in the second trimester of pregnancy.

The CDR3 nucleotides read TGTGCCAGCGGGCAGTCGCTCAATCAGCCCCAGCATTTT. This gives the protein CASGQSLNQPQHF. The chain is built from TRBV27 and TRBJ1-5; D is ambiguous. Per germline, CDR1 MNHEY and CDR2 SMNVEV (reference sequence). V lost 8 bases to trimming and J lost 3 bases, with 11 bases between them. This CDR3 is 13 amino acids long.